This T cell receptor beta chain was captured by sequencing in a study of identical twins. A universal primer binding site was introduced by template switching. The final cDNA contained unique molecular identifiers. MiXCR, run by TCRdb on the 5' RACE reads, gives a single entry per CDR3 protein. The profile covers a few hundred thousand distinct CDR3 sequences, with about 10% appearing a single time and 9% to 10% taken by the ten largest. Regarding the study as a whole: The study reached conclusions through statistical analysis that was cross-sectional, not following the same donors. For zero-insertion analyses, partial confounding could come from invariant MAIT and iNKT cells.

This clonotype appeared a few times. Its antigen is not known. The CDR3 runs to 15 residues. Germline assignment: CDR1 ENHRY and CDR2 SYGVKD. The junction had 7 bases not matched to a gene; V was cut back by 2 bases and J by 6 bases. Sequencing was carried out using memory T cells sorted from blood. The chain employs TRBV10-3 and TRBJ2-1; 7 bases fit TRBD2. The origin of this receptor is a man over 45 in good health. In nucleotides, the CDR3 is TGTGCCATCAGTGAGGGCGGGGGAGCGCGCAATGAGCAGTTCTTC. Protein product: CAISEGGGARNEQFF.